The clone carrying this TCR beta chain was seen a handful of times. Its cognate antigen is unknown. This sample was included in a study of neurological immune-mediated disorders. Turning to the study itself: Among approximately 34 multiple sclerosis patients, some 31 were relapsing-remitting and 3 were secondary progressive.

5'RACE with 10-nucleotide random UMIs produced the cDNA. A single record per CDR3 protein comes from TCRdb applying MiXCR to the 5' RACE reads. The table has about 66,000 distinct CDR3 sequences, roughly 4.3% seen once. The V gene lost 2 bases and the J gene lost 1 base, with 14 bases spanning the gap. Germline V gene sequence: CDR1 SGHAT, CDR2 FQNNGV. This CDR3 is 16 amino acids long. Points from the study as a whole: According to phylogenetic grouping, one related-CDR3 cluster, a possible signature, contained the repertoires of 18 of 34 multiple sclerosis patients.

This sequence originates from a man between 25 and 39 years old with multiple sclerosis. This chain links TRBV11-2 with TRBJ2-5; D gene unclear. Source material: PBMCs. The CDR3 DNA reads TGTGCCAGCAGCTTAAGATCCTTCGGAACCCAAGAGACCCAGTACTTC. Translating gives CASSLRSFGTQETQYF. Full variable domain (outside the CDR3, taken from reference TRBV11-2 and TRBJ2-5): EAGVAQSPRYKIIEKRQSVAFWCNPISGHATLYWYQQILGQGPKLLIQFQNNGVVDDSQLPKDRFSAERLKGVDSTLKIQPAKLEDSAVYLCASSLRSFGTQETQYFGPGTRLLVL.